This T cell receptor beta chain was sequenced during a study of T cell responses to AZD1222 COVID-19 vaccine. Study observations and caveats: Close to half of all spike-specific TCRs reportedly target regions of the variants that are unmutated. Spike-wide coverage was observed for vaccine-associated CD4 TCRs, with dominant responses at 160-218 and 743-854.

Repertoires were generated with immunoSEQ multiplex PCR, while TCRdb's copy carries only in-frame clones and drops some. There are just over 150,000 clones in the sample; over 75% occur only once, and around 1.9% lies in the top ten. Of note for this clone: Its antigen is currently unknown.

Germline CDR1 SEHNR, CDR2 FQNEAQ (reference sequence). CDR3 length: 15 residues. V was trimmed by 2 bases and J by 7 bases, leaving 14 bases between them. V gene TRBV7-9 combines with J gene TRBJ2-2; possible D gene TRBD1, 5 bases. The sequence was collected from an adult in good health. The material was peripheral blood, obtained on day 0 of AZD1222 vaccination. The CDR3 loop reads CASSLTSQGGGELFF. For the CDR3, the DNA is TGTGCCAGCAGCTTAACATCTCAGGGCGGCGGGGAGCTGTTTTTT.